A few counts support the clone carrying this T cell receptor (beta chain). Antigen: not known. For TCR beta, libraries came from quantitative 5'-RACE with molecular barcodes. MiXCR, run by TCRdb on the 5' RACE reads, gives a single entry per CDR3 protein. The data show around 450,000 distinct CDR3 sequences, with 25% to 30% seen just once and 0.85% to 1% held by the top ten. The data originate from a study of CD8 T cells in ankylosing spondylitis. Unmatched junction bases numbered 7, after V lost 2 bases and J lost 5 bases. Germline V gene data show CDR1 as KGHDR and CDR2 as SFDVKD. CDR3 length: 15 residues. General study points: It appeared that ankylosing spondylitis blood was characterized by a TCR beta motif of several highly homologous variants. In the blood and synovial fluid of reactive arthritis, some motif variants had been previously reported. CD8+ cells made up the disease-linked clones, which were relatively rare in peripheral blood. In ankylosing spondylitis patients, matched synovial fluid reportedly showed significant enrichment of disease-linked clones.

The rearrangement links TRBV24-1 to TRBJ1-1; TRBD1 aligns across 7 bases. Sequencing was done on a sample of blood, either unsorted or a sorted T cell fraction (not recorded which). The TCR originated in a male donor with ankylosing spondylitis. The CDR3 bases are TGTGCCACCAGTGATTCCCGACAGGGTGGGACTGAAGCTTTCTTT. It is translated as CATSDSRQGGTEAFF.